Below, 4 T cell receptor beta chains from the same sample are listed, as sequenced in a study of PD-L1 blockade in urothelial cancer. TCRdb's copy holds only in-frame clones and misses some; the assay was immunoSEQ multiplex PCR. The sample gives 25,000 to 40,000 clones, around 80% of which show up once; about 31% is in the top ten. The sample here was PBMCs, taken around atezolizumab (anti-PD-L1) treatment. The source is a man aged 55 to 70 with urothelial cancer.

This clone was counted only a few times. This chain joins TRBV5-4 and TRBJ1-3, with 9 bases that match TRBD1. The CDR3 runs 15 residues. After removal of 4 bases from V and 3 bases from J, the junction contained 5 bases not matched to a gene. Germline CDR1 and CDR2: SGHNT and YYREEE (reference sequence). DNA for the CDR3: TGTGCCAGCAGCCAGGGGACAGGGTTTGGAAACACCATATATTTT. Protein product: CASSQGTGFGNTIYF. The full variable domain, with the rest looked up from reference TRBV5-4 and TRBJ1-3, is ETGVTQSPTHLIKTRGQQVTLRCSSQSGHNTVSWYQQALGQGPQFIFQYYREEENGRGNFPPRFSGLQFPNYSSELNVNALELDDSALYLCASSQGTGFGNTIYFGEGSWLTVV.

The chain's CDR3 is CASSLRTGGPYEQYF. The CDR3 DNA follows: TGCGCCAGCAGCTTACGGACAGGGGGACCCTACGAGCAGTACTTC. The genes are TRBV5-1 and TRBJ2-7, with 10 positions matching TRBD1. The germline CDR1 and CDR2 sequences are SGHRS and YFSETQ. The V gene end was trimmed by 2 bases and the J gene end by 2 bases; junction bases not matched to a gene: 4. CDR3 length equals 15 residues.

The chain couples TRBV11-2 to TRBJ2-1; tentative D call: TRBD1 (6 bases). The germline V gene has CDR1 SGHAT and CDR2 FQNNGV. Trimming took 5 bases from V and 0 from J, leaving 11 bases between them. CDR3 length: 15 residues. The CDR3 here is CASSLDRSSYNEQFF. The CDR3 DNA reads TGTGCCAGCAGCCTGGACAGAAGCTCCTACAATGAGCAGTTCTTC. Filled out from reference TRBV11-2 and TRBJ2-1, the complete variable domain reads EAGVAQSPRYKIIEKRQSVAFWCNPISGHATLYWYQQILGQGPKLLIQFQNNGVVDDSQLPKDRFSAERLKGVDSTLKIQPAKLEDSAVYLCASSLDRSSYNEQFFGPGTRLTVL.

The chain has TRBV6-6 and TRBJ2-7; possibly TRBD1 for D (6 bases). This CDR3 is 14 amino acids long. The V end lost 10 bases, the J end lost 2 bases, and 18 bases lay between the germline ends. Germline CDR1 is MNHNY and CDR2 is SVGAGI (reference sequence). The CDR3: CATKPGTRPYEQYF. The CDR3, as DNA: TGTGCCACCAAACCCGGGACACGGCCCTACGAGCAGTACTTC.